What follows describes a single TCR beta chain. Its recognized antigen is unknown. Base quality data are lacking; no much larger clone is found one base away. Patients with autoimmune disease history or receiving systemic immunosuppression were excluded from the trial. In every dose cohort, peripheral blood was drawn for TCR sequencing at baseline, cycle 4 day 1, and cycle 7 day 1. The samples were drawn from a first-in-human, open-label, multicenter phase I dose-escalation trial of ivuxolimab. Adults with locally advanced or metastatic head and neck squamous cell, hepatocellular, melanoma or renal cell carcinoma were enrolled in the trial. CD4+ and CD8+ T cells were sorted separately from peripheral blood before TCR sequencing. V is shortened by 10 bases, J by 6 bases, and the region joining them spans 23 bases. CDR1 is given as SEHNR and CDR2 as FQNEAQ, both from the germline V gene (reference sequence). From the cysteine through the phenylalanine, the CDR3 covers 15 amino acids. Only the CDR3 region is kept as DNA, spanning 45 bases read in frame from base 1.

This record belongs to a study of OX40 agonist ivuxolimab in advanced cancers. Broadly, across the study: Ivuxolimab was a fully human IgG2 agonistic monoclonal antibody targeting the costimulatory receptor OX40 (CD134). Intravenous ivuxolimab was administered to patients every 2 weeks at six dose levels: 0.01, 0.1, 0.3, 1.5, 3 and 10 mg/kg. Of the roughly 51 dose-escalation patients, hepatocellular carcinoma was present in around 19, melanoma in roughly 15, renal cell carcinoma in 9 and head and neck cancer in 9. A male proportion of under 85% and a mean age of approximately 62 years, ranging from about 23 to 90, were recorded for the dose-escalation cohort. Prior anti-PD-1, anti-PD-L1 or anti-CTLA-4 therapy was permitted, and 30% to 50% of dose-escalation patients had received checkpoint inhibitors. Partial responses were achieved by three dose-escalation patients, of whom one had hepatocellular carcinoma and two had cutaneous melanoma. Peripheral TCRbeta sequencing aimed to test whether ivuxolimab altered TCR sequence diversity and caused clonal T-cell expansion. The paper covers the monotherapy dose-escalation part of the phase I ivuxolimab trial, which included N of about 50 patients. On the study overall, not on this receptor specifically: Low levels of normalized T-cell clonal expansion were also seen in some patients who did not respond. After ivuxolimab, expanded clones were on average more numerous among CD8+ T cells than among CD4+ T cells. Partial responders in the 0.1-3.0 mg/kg groups had among the lowest normalized peripheral clonal expansion, especially among CD8+ T cells. The antigen specificity of the clonally expanded peripheral T cells was not determined. At doses from 0.1 to 3.0 mg/kg, clonal expansion was seen in both CD4+ and CD8+ blood T cells between baseline and week 6.

To sequence the TCRbeta CDR3 region, genomic DNA was isolated from the sorted cells. The immunoSEQ Assay was used for sequencing of TCRbeta CDR3 regions. TCRdb provides this immuneACCESS table in a form limited to in-frame rearrangements. Some clones are lacking; in checked studies, under half of them reflect an unresolved V gene, and why the rest are absent is not known. Present in this sample are about 72,000 clones, approximately 90% of which were seen just once. The top ten hold around 1% of the sample. This specimen consisted of CD4+ or CD8+ T cells sorted from blood, obtained in a trial of the OX40 agonist ivuxolimab. The chain was built from TRBV7-9 and TRBJ2-3; the D gene is perhaps TRBD2, from 6 matching bases. This sequence was found in an adult with an advanced solid tumor such as melanoma, head and neck, liver or kidney cancer. The sequenced DNA: TGTGCCACCCGACCCCCTAGCGTTGGTGTTGATACGCAGTATTTT. Translated, this is CATRPPSVGVDTQYF.